This T cell receptor (beta chain) derives from a study of T-cell memory formation after mild COVID-19. In the study overall: TCR clusters were mostly confined to one donor each. Study-level findings and limits: Those CD4+ clones that contracted were mainly in CM and EM (CD8+ ones in EMRA). CD4/CD8 balance held among clones contracting day 15 to 85, and later expanders leaned CD4+. For second-wave clones that peaked at day 37, SARS-CoV-2 specificity went unverified.

This clonotype came up many times. The antigen remains undetermined. The germline V gene encodes CDR1 SGDLS and CDR2 YYNGEE. The V and J ends lost 3 bases and 2 bases respectively, with 14 bases between them. CDR3 size: 15 residues. TCRdb passed the 5' RACE reads through MiXCR, listing each CDR3 protein once. The sample lists 30,000 to 45,000 distinct CDR3 sequences, over 10% occurring once. This receptor was obtained from a man between 18 and 35 years old who had mild COVID-19 (a few samples of this study predate the infection). Cell type and time point are not known. Sequencing used PBMCs or a T cell subset sorted from them (not recorded which). The chain uses TRBV9 and TRBJ1-2, with no clear D. The CDR3 sequence is CASSAPGITNYGYTF. CDR3 sequence (DNA): TGTGCCAGCAGCGCCCCCGGGATCACAAACTATGGCTACACCTTC.